The T cell receptor beta chain described here comes from a study of blood T cell repertoires in COVID-19. At the level of the study: Material from acute and convalescent COVID-19 was sourced from the United States, Italy and Spain. Sample material is recorded as cDNA or gDNA derived from T cells, B-cell-depleted T cells, or PBMCs.

Under the authors' procedure: Amplification with reference gene primers provided the estimates of nucleated cell counts. Generated by immunoSEQ multiplex PCR, the TCRdb table keeps only in-frame clones and is missing some. V and J calls and clone size are those listed in that table; D and trimming were worked out from the DNA. The sample comprises fewer than 250,000 clones, around nine tenths of which are singletons, and around 1.1% rests with the top ten. Germline-derived CDR1 and CDR2 are SNHLY and FYNNEI. The CDR3 extends over 13 amino acids. Germline trimming cut 8 bases from V and 8 bases from J; bases unmatched to any gene: 6.

The origin of this receptor is a man aged 30 to 39 with acute or convalescent COVID-19. The J gene is TRBJ1-6, the V gene TRBV2; TRBD1 matches 7 bases. The sequenced sample was peripheral blood. The CDR3 DNA sequence: TGTGCCAGCCTAATTGACAGGGATTCACCCCTCCACTTT. Protein product: CASLIDRDSPLHF. The variable domain in full, completed from reference TRBV2 and TRBJ1-6, reads EPEVTQTPSHQVTQMGQEVILRCVPISNHLYFYWYRQILGQKVEFLVSFYNNEISEKSEIFDDQFSVERPDGSNFTLKIRSTKLEDSAMYFCASLIDRDSPLHFGNGTRLTVT.